The rows below give T cell receptor beta chains drawn from one sample of a study of Ad26.COV2.S vaccination and SARS-CoV-2 variants. Sequenced by immunoSEQ multiplex PCR; TCRdb stores in-frame clones only, minus some. Among roughly 500,000 clones listed, 89% were seen once. Sequences were derived from peripheral blood, sampled in a trial of Ad26.COV2.S vaccine versus placebo. These receptors all come from a person aged 18-65 years who received the Ad26.COV2.S COVID-19 vaccine or a placebo. The CDR3 runs from the conserved cysteine through the conserved F or W. Fields, in order: clone size, J gene, D gene, V gene, CDR3 DNA, CDR3 protein. The D gene is left open where the match is weak. Not every row has a clone size; where given, it reads once, few, many or a size class.

clone_size: NA
j_call: TRBJ2-3
d_call: TRBD2
v_call: TRBV18
cdr3_nt: TGTGCCAGCTCACCACTAGCGGGAATTTCATCAAGGGATACGCAGTATTTT
cdr3_aa: CASSPLAGISSRDTQYF

clone_size: NA
j_call: TRBJ1-2
d_call: NA
v_call: TRBV9
cdr3_nt: TGTGCCAGCAGTAGGGGCCCCCACTATGGCTACACCTTC
cdr3_aa: CASSRGPHYGYTF

clone_size: NA
j_call: TRBJ2-1
d_call: TRBD2
v_call: TRBV7-2
cdr3_nt: TGTGCCAGCAGCTTCGGACTAGCGGGACCATACAATGAGCAGTTCTTC
cdr3_aa: CASSFGLAGPYNEQFF

clone_size: NA
j_call: TRBJ1-4
d_call: NA
v_call: TRBV18
cdr3_nt: TGTGCCAGCTCACCACCACTTTCAGGACCCAGTGAAAAACTGTTTTTT
cdr3_aa: CASSPPLSGPSEKLFF

clone_size: NA
j_call: TRBJ2-5
d_call: NA
v_call: TRBV11-2
cdr3_nt: TGTGCCAGCAGCTTTAGGGAGACCCAGTACTTC
cdr3_aa: CASSFRETQYF

clone_size: NA
j_call: TRBJ2-3
d_call: NA
v_call: TRBV5-4
cdr3_nt: TGTGCCATTAGAGGAGGGTCCACAGATACGCAGTATTTT
cdr3_aa: CAIRGGSTDTQYF

clone_size: NA
j_call: TRBJ1-1
d_call: NA
v_call: TRBV19
cdr3_nt: TGTGCCAGTAGTATCGGGACATTCGCCACTGAAGCTTTCTTT
cdr3_aa: CASSIGTFATEAFF

clone_size: NA
j_call: TRBJ1-3
d_call: NA
v_call: TRBV25-1
cdr3_nt: TGTGCCAGCAGTGAAGTAAGGGGGATCATATATTTT
cdr3_aa: CASSEVRGIIYF

clone_size: NA
j_call: TRBJ2-1
d_call: TRBD2
v_call: TRBV11-1
cdr3_nt: TGTGCCAGCAGCTTAGGTGCGGGAGCCTCCTACAATGAGCAGTTCTTC
cdr3_aa: CASSLGAGASYNEQFF

clone_size: NA
j_call: TRBJ1-5
d_call: TRBD1
v_call: TRBV3-1/TRBV3-2
cdr3_nt: TGTGCCAGCAGCCCCCCAGGGGGACAGCCCCAGCATTTT
cdr3_aa: CASSPPGGQPQHF

clone_size: NA
j_call: TRBJ2-1
d_call: TRBD2
v_call: TRBV6-4
cdr3_nt: TGTGCCAGCAGTGTACTAGCGGGGGGGAGAGATGAGCAGTTCTTC
cdr3_aa: CASSVLAGGRDEQFF

clone_size: NA
j_call: TRBJ2-3
d_call: TRBD2
v_call: TRBV4-3
cdr3_nt: TGCGCCAGCAGCCCTACTAGCGGCCCTTGGGGGCAGTATTTT
cdr3_aa: CASSPTSGPWGQYF

clone_size: NA
j_call: TRBJ1-5
d_call: NA
v_call: TRBV7-2
cdr3_nt: TGTGCCAGCAGCCCCAGAGGGCATCAGCCCCAGCATTTT
cdr3_aa: CASSPRGHQPQHF

clone_size: NA
j_call: TRBJ2-3
d_call: NA
v_call: TRBV9
cdr3_nt: TGTGCCAGCAGCCCCCGGGAGTCTGGTTCGGATACGCAGTATTTT
cdr3_aa: CASSPRESGSDTQYF

clone_size: NA
j_call: TRBJ2-1
d_call: NA
v_call: TRBV7-6
cdr3_nt: TGTGCCAGCAGCTTTCCGGGACGAGCAGTCAATGAGCAGTTCTTC
cdr3_aa: CASSFPGRAVNEQFF

clone_size: NA
j_call: TRBJ2-7
d_call: NA
v_call: TRBV7-3
cdr3_nt: TGTGCCAGCAGCTTCAGGGGTTGGGGCGACGAGCAGTACTTC
cdr3_aa: CASSFRGWGDEQYF

clone_size: NA
j_call: TRBJ2-7
d_call: NA
v_call: TRBV2
cdr3_nt: TGTGCCAGCATGATAGGGGCCTACGAGCAGTACTTC
cdr3_aa: CASMIGAYEQYF

clone_size: NA
j_call: TRBJ1-1
d_call: NA
v_call: TRBV12-3/TRBV12-4
cdr3_nt: TGTGCCAGCAGGGTGGTAGGGAACACTGAAGCTTTCTTT
cdr3_aa: CASRVVGNTEAFF

clone_size: NA
j_call: TRBJ2-7
d_call: NA
v_call: TRBV2
cdr3_nt: TGTGCCAGCAGACGGGCTAGCGCTGCCTACGAGCAGTACTTC
cdr3_aa: CASRRASAAYEQYF

clone_size: NA
j_call: TRBJ1-1
d_call: NA
v_call: TRBV4-2
cdr3_nt: TGTGCCAGCAGCCAAGATACAGACAGACATGAAGCTTTCTTT
cdr3_aa: CASSQDTDRHEAFF

clone_size: NA
j_call: TRBJ2-7
d_call: NA
v_call: TRBV7-9
cdr3_nt: TGTGCCAGCAGCTTTATTGGGCTGATATACGAGCAGTACTTC
cdr3_aa: CASSFIGLIYEQYF

clone_size: few
j_call: TRBJ1-2
d_call: TRBD1
v_call: TRBV10-3
cdr3_nt: TGTGCCATCAGTGCCGAACAGGGGGCTCGGCGCGGCTACACCTTC
cdr3_aa: CAISAEQGARRGYTF

clone_size: NA
j_call: TRBJ2-7
d_call: NA
v_call: TRBV29-1
cdr3_nt: TGCAGCGTTGGTCAGGCCTACGAGCAGTACTTC
cdr3_aa: CSVGQAYEQYF

clone_size: NA
j_call: TRBJ2-1
d_call: TRBD2
v_call: TRBV4-1
cdr3_nt: TGCGCCAGCAGCCAAGAATGGAGTCTAGCGGGGGGCGACGAGCAGTTCTTC
cdr3_aa: CASSQEWSLAGGDEQFF

clone_size: once
j_call: TRBJ1-5
d_call: NA
v_call: TRBV6-6
cdr3_nt: TGTGCCAGCAGTCGTACGGCGCATAGCAATCAGCCCCAGCATTTT
cdr3_aa: CASSRTAHSNQPQHF

clone_size: NA
j_call: TRBJ2-2
d_call: NA
v_call: TRBV7-2
cdr3_nt: TGTGCCAGCAGCTTAGGGGGCGCACTGCGTACCGGGGAGCTGTTTTTT
cdr3_aa: CASSLGGALRTGELFF